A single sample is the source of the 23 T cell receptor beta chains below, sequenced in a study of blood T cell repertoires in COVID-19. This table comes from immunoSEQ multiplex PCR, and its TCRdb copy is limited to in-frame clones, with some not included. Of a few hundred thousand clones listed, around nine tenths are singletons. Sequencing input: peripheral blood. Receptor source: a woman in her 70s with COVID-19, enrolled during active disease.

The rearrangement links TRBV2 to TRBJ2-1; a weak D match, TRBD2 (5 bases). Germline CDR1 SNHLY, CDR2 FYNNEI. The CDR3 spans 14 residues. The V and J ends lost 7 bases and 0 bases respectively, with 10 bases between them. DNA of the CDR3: TGTGCCAGCAAGGTAGGGAGCTCCTACAATGAGCAGTTCTTC. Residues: CASKVGSSYNEQFF.

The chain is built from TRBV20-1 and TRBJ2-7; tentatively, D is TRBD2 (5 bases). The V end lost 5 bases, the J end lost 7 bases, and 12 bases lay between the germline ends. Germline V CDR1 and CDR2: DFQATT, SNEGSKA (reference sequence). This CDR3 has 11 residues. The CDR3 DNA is TGCAGTGCTCGGGTTGGGGAGGAGCAGTACTTC. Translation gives CSARVGEEQYF.

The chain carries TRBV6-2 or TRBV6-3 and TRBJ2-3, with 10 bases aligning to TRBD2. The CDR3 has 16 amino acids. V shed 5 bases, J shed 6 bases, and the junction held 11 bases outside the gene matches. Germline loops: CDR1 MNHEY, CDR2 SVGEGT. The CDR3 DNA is TGTGCCAGCAGTACCTCTAGCGGGAGTCTTTTTGATACGCAGTATTTT. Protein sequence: CASSTSSGSLFDTQYF.

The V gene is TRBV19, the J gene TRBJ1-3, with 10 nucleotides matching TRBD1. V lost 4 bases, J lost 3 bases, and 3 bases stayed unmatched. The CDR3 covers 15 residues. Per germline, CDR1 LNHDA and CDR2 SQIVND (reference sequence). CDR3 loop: CASSTGTGVGNTIYF. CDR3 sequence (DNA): TGTGCCAGTAGTACCGGGACAGGGGTTGGAAACACCATATATTTT.

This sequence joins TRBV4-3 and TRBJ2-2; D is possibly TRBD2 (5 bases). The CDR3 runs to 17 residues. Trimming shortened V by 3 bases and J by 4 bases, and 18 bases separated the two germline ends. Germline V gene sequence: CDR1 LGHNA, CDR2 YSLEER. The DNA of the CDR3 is TGCGCCAGCAGCCACTTAGAAACGGGATACCTCACCGGGGAGCTGTTTTTT. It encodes CASSHLETGYLTGELFF.

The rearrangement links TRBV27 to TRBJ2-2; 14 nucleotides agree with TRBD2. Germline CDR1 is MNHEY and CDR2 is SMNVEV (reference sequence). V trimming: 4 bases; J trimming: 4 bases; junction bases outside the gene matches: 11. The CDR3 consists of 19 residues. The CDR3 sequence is CASSSPGLAGALVTGELFF. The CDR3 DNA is TGTGCCAGCAGTTCGCCGGGACTAGCGGGGGCTTTGGTCACCGGGGAGCTGTTTTTT.

In DNA, the CDR3 is TGTGCCAGCAGCATGTACAGTCAGCCCCAGCATTTT. It specifies CASSMYSQPQHF. The chain couples TRBV7-9 to TRBJ1-5; the D is unclear. Germline CDR1 is SEHNR and CDR2 is FQNEAQ (reference sequence). This CDR3 has 12 residues. V lost 5 bases and J lost 6, with 8 bases in between.

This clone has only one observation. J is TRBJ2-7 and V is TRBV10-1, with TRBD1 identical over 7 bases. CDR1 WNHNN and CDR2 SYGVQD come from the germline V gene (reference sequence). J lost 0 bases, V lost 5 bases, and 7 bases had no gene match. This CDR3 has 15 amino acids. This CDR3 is CASSPRDSSSYEQYF. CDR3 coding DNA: TGCGCCAGCAGTCCCCGGGACAGCAGCTCCTACGAGCAGTACTTC.

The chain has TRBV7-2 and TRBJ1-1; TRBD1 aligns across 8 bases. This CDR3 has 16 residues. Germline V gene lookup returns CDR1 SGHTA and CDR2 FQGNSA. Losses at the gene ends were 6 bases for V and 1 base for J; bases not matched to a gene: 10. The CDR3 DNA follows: TGTGCCAGCAGATCCATCACCGGGACAGGGAACACTGAAGCTTTCTTT. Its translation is CASRSITGTGNTEAFF.

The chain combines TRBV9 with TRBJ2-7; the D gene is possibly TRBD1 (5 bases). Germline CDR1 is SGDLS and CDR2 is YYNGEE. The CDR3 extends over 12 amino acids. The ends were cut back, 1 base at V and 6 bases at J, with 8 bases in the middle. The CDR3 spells CASSVQGTEQYF. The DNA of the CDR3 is TGTGCCAGCAGCGTACAGGGTACCGAGCAGTACTTC.

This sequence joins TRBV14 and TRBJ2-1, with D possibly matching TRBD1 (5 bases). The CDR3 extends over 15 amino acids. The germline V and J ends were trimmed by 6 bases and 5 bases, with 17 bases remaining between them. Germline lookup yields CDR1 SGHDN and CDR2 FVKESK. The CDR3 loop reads CASSHLGARNNEQFF. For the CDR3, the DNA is TGTGCCAGCAGTCACCTTGGGGCGAGGAACAATGAGCAGTTCTTC.

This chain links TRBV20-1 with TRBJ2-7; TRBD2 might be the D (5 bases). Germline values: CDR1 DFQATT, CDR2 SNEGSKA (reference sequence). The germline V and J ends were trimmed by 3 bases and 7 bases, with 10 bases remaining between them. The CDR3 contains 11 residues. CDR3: CSARSRREQYF. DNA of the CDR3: TGCAGTGCTAGGAGTAGGAGGGAGCAGTACTTC.

This chain's CDR3 is CATGLAGESETQYF. The CDR3 DNA follows: TGTGCCACAGGACTAGCGGGAGAGTCGGAGACCCAGTACTTC. The chain has TRBV24-1 and TRBJ2-5; TRBD2 agrees at 13 bases. CDR3 length: 14 amino acids. V was pared by 10 bases and J by 5 bases, with 6 bases of the junction left unmatched. Per the germline V gene, CDR1 is KGHDR and CDR2 is SFDVKD.

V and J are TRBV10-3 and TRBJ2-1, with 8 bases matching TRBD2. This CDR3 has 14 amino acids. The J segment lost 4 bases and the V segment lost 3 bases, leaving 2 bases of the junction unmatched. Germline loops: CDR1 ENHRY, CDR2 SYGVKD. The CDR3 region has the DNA TGTGCCATCAGTGATAGCGGGACATACAATGAGCAGTTCTTC. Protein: CAISDSGTYNEQFF.

CDR3 coding DNA: TGCAGTGCTAGTGGGACCAGGGGCGGAGATACGCAGTATTTT. Translation: CSASGTRGGDTQYF. The rearrangement links TRBV20-1 to TRBJ2-3; possible D gene TRBD1, 6 bases. With 3 bases removed from V and 5 bases from J, the gap between germline ends came to 15 bases. The CDR3 is 14 amino acids. The germline V gene encodes CDR1 DFQATT and CDR2 SNEGSKA (reference sequence).

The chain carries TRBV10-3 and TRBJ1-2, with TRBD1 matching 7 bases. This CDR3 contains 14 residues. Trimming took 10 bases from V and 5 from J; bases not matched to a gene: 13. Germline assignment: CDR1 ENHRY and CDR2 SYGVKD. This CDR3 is CASYGPGTVYGYTF. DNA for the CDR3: TGTGCCAGCTACGGACCCGGGACAGTTTATGGCTACACCTTC.

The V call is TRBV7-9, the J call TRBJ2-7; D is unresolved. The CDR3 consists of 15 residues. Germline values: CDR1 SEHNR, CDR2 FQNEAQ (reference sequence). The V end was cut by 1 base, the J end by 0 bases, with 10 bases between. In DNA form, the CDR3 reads TGTGCCAGCAGCTTAGTGGCGGAGAACTCCTACGAGCAGTACTTC. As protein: CASSLVAENSYEQYF.

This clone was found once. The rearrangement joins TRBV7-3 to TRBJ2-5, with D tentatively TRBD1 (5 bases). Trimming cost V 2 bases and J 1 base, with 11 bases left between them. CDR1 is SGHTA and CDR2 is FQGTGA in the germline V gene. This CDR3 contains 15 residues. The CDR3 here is CASSLGWGSQETQYF. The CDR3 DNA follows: TGTGCCAGCAGCTTAGGTTGGGGCTCCCAAGAGACCCAGTACTTC.

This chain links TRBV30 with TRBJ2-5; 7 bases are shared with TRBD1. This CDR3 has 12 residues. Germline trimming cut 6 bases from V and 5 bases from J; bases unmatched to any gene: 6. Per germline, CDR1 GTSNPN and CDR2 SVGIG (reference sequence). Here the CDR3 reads CACGQVWETQYF. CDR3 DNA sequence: TGTGCCTGCGGACAGGTTTGGGAGACCCAGTACTTC.

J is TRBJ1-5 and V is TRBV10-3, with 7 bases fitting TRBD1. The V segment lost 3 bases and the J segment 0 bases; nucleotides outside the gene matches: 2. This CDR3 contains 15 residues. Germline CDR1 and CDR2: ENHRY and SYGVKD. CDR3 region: CAISDTGVSNQPQHF. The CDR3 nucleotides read TGTGCCATCAGTGATACAGGGGTTAGCAATCAGCCCCAGCATTTT.

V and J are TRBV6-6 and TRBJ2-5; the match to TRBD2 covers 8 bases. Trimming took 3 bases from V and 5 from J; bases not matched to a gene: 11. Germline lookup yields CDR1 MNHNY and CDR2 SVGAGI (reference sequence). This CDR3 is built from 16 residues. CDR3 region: CASSYSGGPSAETQYF. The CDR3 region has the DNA TGTGCCAGCAGTTATTCGGGAGGGCCCTCGGCCGAGACCCAGTACTTC.

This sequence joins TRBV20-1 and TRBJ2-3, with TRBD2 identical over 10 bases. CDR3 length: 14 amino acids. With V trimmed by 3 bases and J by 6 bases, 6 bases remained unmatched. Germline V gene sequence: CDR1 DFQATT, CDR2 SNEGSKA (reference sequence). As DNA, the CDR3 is TGCAGTGCTAGTCAGCGGGAGGGGGTGGATACGCAGTATTTT. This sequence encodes CSASQREGVDTQYF.

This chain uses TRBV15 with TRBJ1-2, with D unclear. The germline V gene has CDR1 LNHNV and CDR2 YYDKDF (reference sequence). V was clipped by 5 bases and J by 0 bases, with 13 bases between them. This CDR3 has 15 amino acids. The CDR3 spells CATSPWGGSNYGYTF. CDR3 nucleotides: TGTGCCACCAGCCCCTGGGGAGGATCTAACTATGGCTACACCTTC.